The T cell receptor (beta chain) under discussion was sequenced for a study of blood T cell repertoires in COVID-19. In the study overall: There were acute and convalescent COVID-19 samples, and they came from the United States, Italy and Spain.

This CDR3 has 16 amino acids. V was pared by 3 bases and J by 3 bases, with 7 bases of the junction left unmatched. Germline CDR1 reads WNHNN; CDR2 reads SYGVQD (reference sequence). The method was immunoSEQ multiplex PCR; TCRdb's version includes in-frame clones alone and lacks a portion of them. The sample gives a few hundred thousand clones, 70% to 90% of which show up once; nearly 7.5% is in the top ten. Sequences were obtained from PBMCs or T cells enriched from blood (not recorded which). V is TRBV10-1 and J is TRBJ2-3; 9 positions agree with TRBD1. The clonotype comes from a woman between 40 and 50 years old with acute COVID-19. The CDR3 nucleotides read TGCGCCAGCAGTGAAAACAGGGGGCAGGGGACAGATACGCAGTATTTT. Its protein product is CASSENRGQGTDTQYF.